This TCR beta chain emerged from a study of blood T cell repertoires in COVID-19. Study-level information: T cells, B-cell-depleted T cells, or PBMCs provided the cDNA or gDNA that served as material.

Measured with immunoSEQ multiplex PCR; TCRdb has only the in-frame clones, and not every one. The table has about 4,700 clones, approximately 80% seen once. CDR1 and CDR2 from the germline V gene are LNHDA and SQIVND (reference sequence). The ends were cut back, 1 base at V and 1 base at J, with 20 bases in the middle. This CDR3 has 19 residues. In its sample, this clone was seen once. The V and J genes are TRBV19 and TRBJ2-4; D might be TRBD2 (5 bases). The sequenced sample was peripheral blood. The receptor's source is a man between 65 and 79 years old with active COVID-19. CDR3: CASSIVEGTKTFAKNIQYF. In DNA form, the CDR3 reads TGTGCCAGTAGTATAGTAGAGGGCACCAAAACGTTCGCCAAAAACATTCAGTACTTC.